The next 3 T cell receptor beta chains were all read from a single sample in a study of T cells in Graves' hyperthyroidism and ophthalmopathy. TCR beta CDR3 regions were amplified from RNA transcripts. Using the HTBI primer set, a first-round RT-PCR was run on the TCR CDR3. A single record per CDR3 protein comes from TCRdb applying MiXCR to the multiplex PCR reads. The profile shows 500,000 to 650,000 distinct CDR3 sequences, roughly 15% of them singletons. The sequencing input was blood. The receptors stem from a woman aged 18 to 35 with Graves' ophthalmopathy.

This clonotype was detected many times. The V gene is TRBV7-9, the J gene TRBJ1-2; no firm D call. Between the trimmed V and J ends, which lost 8 bases and 4 bases, there was a span of 14 bases. In germline, CDR1 is SEHNR, CDR2 FQNEAQ (reference sequence). The CDR3 has 13 amino acids. The CDR3 DNA reads as TGTGCCAGCCCCTCCGAACTGGGCTATGGCTACACCTTC. Protein product: CASPSELGYGYTF.

On this clonotype itself: One base away lies a much larger clone, so this may be a sequencing read error. The chain has TRBV15 and TRBJ1-4, with D possibly matching TRBD1 (5 bases). CDR3 size: 16 residues. Germline V lookup: CDR1 LNHNV, CDR2 YYDKDF (reference sequence). The CDR3 protein is CATSRDLGGDGEKLLF. The CDR3 DNA follows: TGTGCCACCAGCAGAGATCTGGGAGGGGATGGGGAAAAACTGCTTTTT.

This clonotype was observed a few times. The V and J genes are TRBV5-1 and TRBJ1-1, with D maybe TRBD1 (6 bases). Germline loops: CDR1 SGHRS, CDR2 YFSETQ. Trimming took off 4 bases at V and 3 bases at J, with 13 bases between the two ends. CDR3 length: 14 residues. CDR3 amino acids: CASSGGAGDTEAFF. CDR3 bases: TGCGCCAGCAGCGGGGGCGCGGGGGACACTGAAGCTTTCTTT.